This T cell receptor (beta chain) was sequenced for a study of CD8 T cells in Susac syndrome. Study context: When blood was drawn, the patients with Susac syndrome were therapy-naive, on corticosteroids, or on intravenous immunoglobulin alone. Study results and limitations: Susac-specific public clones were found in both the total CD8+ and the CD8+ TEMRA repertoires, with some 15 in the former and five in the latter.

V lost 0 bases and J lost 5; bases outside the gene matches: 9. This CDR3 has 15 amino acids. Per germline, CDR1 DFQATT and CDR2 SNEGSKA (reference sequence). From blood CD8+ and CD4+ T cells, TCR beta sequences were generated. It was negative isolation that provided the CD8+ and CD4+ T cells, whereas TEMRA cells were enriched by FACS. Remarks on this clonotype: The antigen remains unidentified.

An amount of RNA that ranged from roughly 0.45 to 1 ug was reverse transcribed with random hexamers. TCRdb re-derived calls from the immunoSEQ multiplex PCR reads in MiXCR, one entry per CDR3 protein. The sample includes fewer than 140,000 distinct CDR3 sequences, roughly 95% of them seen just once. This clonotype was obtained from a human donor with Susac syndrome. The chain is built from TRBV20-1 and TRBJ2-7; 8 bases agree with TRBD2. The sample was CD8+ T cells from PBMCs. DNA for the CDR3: TGCAGTGCTAGAGATAGCGGGGCGTCCACCCACGAGCAGTACTTC. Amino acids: CSARDSGASTHEQYF.